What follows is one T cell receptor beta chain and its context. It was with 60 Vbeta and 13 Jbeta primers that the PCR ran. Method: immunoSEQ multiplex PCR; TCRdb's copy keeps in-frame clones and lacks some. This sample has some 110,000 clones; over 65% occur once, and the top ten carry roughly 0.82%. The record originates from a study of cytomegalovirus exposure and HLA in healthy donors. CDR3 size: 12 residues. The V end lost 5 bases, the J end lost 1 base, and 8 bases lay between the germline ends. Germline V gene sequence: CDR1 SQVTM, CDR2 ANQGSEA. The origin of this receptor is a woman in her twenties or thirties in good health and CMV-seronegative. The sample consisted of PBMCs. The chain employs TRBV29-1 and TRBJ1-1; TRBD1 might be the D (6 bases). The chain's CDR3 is CSVSTGNTEAFF. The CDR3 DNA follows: TGCAGCGTTTCGACAGGGAACACTGAAGCTTTCTTT.